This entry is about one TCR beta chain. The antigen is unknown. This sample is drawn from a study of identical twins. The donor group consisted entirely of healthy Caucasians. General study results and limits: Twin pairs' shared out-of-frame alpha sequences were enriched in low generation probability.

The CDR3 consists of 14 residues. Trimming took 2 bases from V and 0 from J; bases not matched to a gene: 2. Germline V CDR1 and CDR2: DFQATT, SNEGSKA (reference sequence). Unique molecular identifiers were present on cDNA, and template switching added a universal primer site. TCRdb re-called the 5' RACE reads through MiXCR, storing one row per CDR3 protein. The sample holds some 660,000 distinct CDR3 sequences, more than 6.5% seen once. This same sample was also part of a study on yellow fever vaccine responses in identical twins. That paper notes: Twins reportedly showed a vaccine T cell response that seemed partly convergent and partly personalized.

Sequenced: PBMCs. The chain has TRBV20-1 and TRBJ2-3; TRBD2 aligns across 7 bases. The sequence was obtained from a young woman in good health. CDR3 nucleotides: TGCAGTGCTAGAAGACTAGCAAGCACAGATACGCAGTATTTT. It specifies CSARRLASTDTQYF.